Following are 17 T cell receptor beta chains from one sample sequenced in a study of blood T cells in healthy people across ages. The second PCR ran about 6 to 11 cycles with a sample-barcoded 5' primer and J-beta primers. TCRdb re-analysed the 5' RACE reads in MiXCR, keeping a single row per CDR3 protein. In the table there are under 700,000 distinct CDR3 sequences, under 30% of which are singletons. The same data also went into a second study, on T cells of mothers and their children.

The sequenced material came from blood. The source is a boy younger than 18 in good health.

As DNA, the CDR3 is TGTGCCAGCAGCCCCGGAACCCACGAGGGCTACACCTTC. Its protein product is CASSPGTHEGYTF. V usage is TRBV21-1 and J usage is TRBJ1-2; whether TRBD1, the table's D call, matches the DNA was not checked. TRBV21-1 is reported as a pseudogene. The CDR3 is 13 residues long.

This clonotype has a handful of counts. This chain joins TRBV19 and TRBJ2-6; the match to TRBD1 covers 8 bases. The CDR3 has 18 amino acids. The trim removed 5 bases at V and 0 bases at J, leaving 9 bases unmatched. Germline loops: CDR1 LNHDA, CDR2 SQIVND (reference sequence). CDR3 sequence reads: CASSHRPGGNSGANVLTF. CDR3 coding DNA: TGTGCCAGTAGTCATCGTCCAGGGGGCAACTCTGGGGCCAACGTCCTGACTTTC.

This clonotype was found many times. The chain uses TRBV5-1 and TRBJ2-5, with D unresolved. CDR1 is SGHRS, CDR2 YFSETQ, per germline. This CDR3 spans 12 amino acids. V lost 5 bases to trimming and J lost 2 bases, with 7 bases between them. CDR3 amino acids: CASRAVQETQYF. In DNA, the CDR3 is TGCGCCAGCAGGGCAGTTCAAGAGACCCAGTACTTC.

As concerns this clonotype: This could be a read error, since a much larger clone is one nucleotide away. This rearrangement joins TRBV27 to TRBJ2-2, with no clear D. Between the trimmed V and J ends, which lost 4 bases and 1 base, there was a span of 4 bases. There are 13 residues in the CDR3. The germline CDR1 and CDR2 sequences are MNHEY and SMNVEV (reference sequence). CDR3 sequence: CASSYQNTGELFF. The DNA for the CDR3 is TGTGCCAGCAGTTATCAGAACACCGGGGAGCTGTTTTTT.

This clonotype has just a few counts. As DNA, the CDR3 is TGTGCCACCAGCAGAGATCGGGGCGACTACGAGCAGTACTTC. The encoded protein is CATSRDRGDYEQYF. The chain employs TRBV15 and TRBJ2-7; either TRBD1 or TRBD2 may supply D (5 bases each). Deletions cut 0 bases from V and 3 bases from J, with 9 bases between. This CDR3 is 14 amino acids long. Germline assignment: CDR1 LNHNV and CDR2 YYDKDF (reference sequence).

A few counts support this clonotype. The rearrangement uses TRBV12-3 or TRBV12-4 and TRBJ2-7, with D maybe TRBD1 (6 bases). The CDR3 sequence is 11 residues long. Trimming shortened V by 6 bases and J by 6 bases, and 9 bases separated the two germline ends. The CDR3 loop reads CASSWGPEQYF. CDR3 bases: TGTGCCAGCAGCTGGGGGCCCGAGCAGTACTTC.

This clonotype was recorded at least ten times. The CDR3 spells CASSLGHSYEQYF. The CDR3 DNA sequence: TGCGCCAGCAGCCTGGGACACTCCTACGAGCAGTACTTC. The chain employs TRBV5-1 and TRBJ2-7, with D perhaps TRBD1 (6 bases). V was trimmed by 4 bases and J by 0 bases, leaving 8 bases between them. CDR1 SGHRS and CDR2 YFSETQ come from the germline V gene. The CDR3 runs 13 residues.

This clonotype occurred a few times. The V gene is TRBV7-8, the J gene TRBJ2-7; a possible D gene is TRBD1 (5 bases). The CDR3 is 16 amino acids. In germline, CDR1 is SGHVS, CDR2 FQNEAQ. Between the trimmed V and J ends, which lost 0 bases and 2 bases, there was a span of 14 bases. The CDR3 bases are TGTGCCAGCAGCTTAGCCGGCAGGACAAGGACCTACGAGCAGTACTTC. Protein: CASSLAGRTRTYEQYF. The full variable domain, in which reference TRBV7-8 and TRBJ2-7 provide the parts outside the CDR3, is GAGVSQSPRYKVAKRGQDVALRCDPISGHVSLFWYQQALGQGPEFLTYFQNEAQLDKSGLPSDRFFAERPEGSVSTLKIQRTQQEDSAVYLCASSLAGRTRTYEQYFGPGTRLTVT.

V is TRBV12-3 or TRBV12-4 and J is TRBJ2-4; 8 nucleotides line up with TRBD1. The J segment lost 2 bases and the V segment lost 6 bases, leaving 3 bases of the junction unmatched. The CDR3 sequence is 14 residues long. DNA of the CDR3: TGTGCCAGCAGCCGGACAGGGCCCAAAAACATTCAGTACTTC. It translates to CASSRTGPKNIQYF.

In its sample, this clonotype was seen a few times. The chain employs TRBV2 and TRBJ2-7; no definite D call. In germline, CDR1 is SNHLY, CDR2 FYNNEI. This CDR3 has 12 amino acids. The CDR3, as DNA: TGTGTCGGGCGGCGGCTGTCCTACGAGCAGTACTTC. Its translation is CVGRRLSYEQYF.

The V call is TRBV12-3 or TRBV12-4, the J call TRBJ2-3, with D tentatively TRBD2 (6 bases). The CDR3 has 14 residues. V lost 6 bases to trimming and J lost 1 base, with 11 bases between them. CDR3 in amino acids: CASRESGGTDTQYF. For the CDR3, the DNA is TGTGCCAGCAGGGAATCGGGGGGCACAGATACGCAGTATTTT.

The rearrangement joins TRBV12-3 or TRBV12-4 to TRBJ2-4; 9 nucleotides match TRBD2. This CDR3 region has 17 residues. J was trimmed by 2 bases and V by 2 bases; bases with no gene match: 7. In nucleotides, the CDR3 is TGTGCCAGCAGTTTAAACGCGGGGGGGCCAACCAAAAACATTCAGTACTTC. Amino acids: CASSLNAGGPTKNIQYF.

This chain joins TRBV6-5 and TRBJ2-3; D remains unclear. Germline V gene lookup returns CDR1 MNHEY and CDR2 SVGAGI. This CDR3 region has 15 residues. V was clipped by 3 bases and J by 2 bases, with 12 bases between them. The CDR3, as DNA: TGTGCCAGCAGTTATTCCTTTCGGCCCACAGATACGCAGTATTTT. Encoded protein: CASSYSFRPTDTQYF.

J is TRBJ2-1 and V is TRBV28; 13 bases map to TRBD2. Germline V gene lookup returns CDR1 MDHEN and CDR2 SYDVKM. With V trimmed by 7 bases and J by 9 bases, 9 bases remained unmatched. The CDR3 length is 15 residues. DNA for the CDR3: TGTGCCAGCAAACTCCCGGGACTAGCGGGGAGTGAGCAGTTCTTC. It codes for CASKLPGLAGSEQFF.

The chain recombines TRBV6-1 with TRBJ2-4; no reliable D call. The CDR3 has 14 residues. V lost 0 bases and J lost 5, with 8 bases in between. CDR1 and CDR2 from the germline V gene are MNHNS and SASEGT. The CDR3 DNA reads as TGTGCCAGCAGTGAAGCCGGGTCCGAAAACATTCAGTACTTC. It encodes CASSEAGSENIQYF.

V gene TRBV18 combines with J gene TRBJ1-1; the D gene is possibly TRBD1 (6 bases). Deletions cut 4 bases from V and 1 base from J, with 25 bases between. This CDR3 contains 19 residues. CDR1 is KGHSH, CDR2 LQKENI, per germline. The CDR3 sequence is CASSLSGHTSWLSNTEAFF. The CDR3 bases are TGTGCCAGCTCACTCTCGGGACATACTTCCTGGCTGTCGAACACTGAAGCTTTCTTT.

A few counts support this clonotype. The gene calls are TRBV29-1 and TRBJ2-5; possibly TRBD1 for D (5 bases). This CDR3 comprises 15 residues. The V gene's germline CDR1 is SQVTM and CDR2 ANQGSEA. Trimming removed 2 bases at V and 9 bases at J, with 22 bases between. CDR3 sequence: CSVESPGPESVAQYF. CDR3 nucleotides: TGCAGCGTTGAAAGTCCAGGGCCGGAGTCTGTGGCCCAGTACTTC.